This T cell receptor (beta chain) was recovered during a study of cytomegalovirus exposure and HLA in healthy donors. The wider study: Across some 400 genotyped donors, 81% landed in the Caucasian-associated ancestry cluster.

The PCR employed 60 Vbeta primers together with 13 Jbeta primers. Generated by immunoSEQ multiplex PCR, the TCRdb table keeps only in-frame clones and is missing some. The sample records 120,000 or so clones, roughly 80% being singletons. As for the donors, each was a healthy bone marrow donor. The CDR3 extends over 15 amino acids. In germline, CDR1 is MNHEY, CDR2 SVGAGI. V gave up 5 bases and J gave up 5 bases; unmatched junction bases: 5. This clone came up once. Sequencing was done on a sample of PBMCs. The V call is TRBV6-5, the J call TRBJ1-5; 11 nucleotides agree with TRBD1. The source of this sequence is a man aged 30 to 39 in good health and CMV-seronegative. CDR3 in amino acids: CASSMGQGVDQPQHF. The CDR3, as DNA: TGTGCCAGCAGTATGGGACAGGGGGTTGATCAGCCCCAGCATTTT.